A selection of T cell receptor beta chains follows, all from one sample in a study of blood T cell repertoires in COVID-19. Only in-frame clones appear in the TCRdb table, and some are missing; sequencing was by immunoSEQ multiplex PCR. The sample holds 150,000 to 170,000 clones, under 90% seen once. The sample comprised PBMCs or T cells enriched from blood (not recorded which). All receptors come from a man aged 45 to 65 who had recovered from COVID-19. The conserved cysteine and the conserved F or W are not part of the CDR3 here. A D gene is named only where the DNA matches it firmly. Some rows mark clone size as missing; the rest say once, few, many or name a class of expanded clone.

j_call cdr3_length clone_size d_call v_call cdr3_aa
TRBJ1-6 11 NA NA TRBV2 AGVTGSHSPLH
TRBJ1-6 13 NA TRBD1 TRBV9 ASSATGQYNSPLH
TRBJ2-1 12 NA NA TRBV3-1/TRBV3-2 ASSEGGRVNEQF
TRBJ2-1 8 NA NA TRBV2 ASPGDEQF
TRBJ1-3 14 NA TRBD1 TRBV7-2 ASSPTGTGVGNTIY
TRBJ1-1 14 NA NA TRBV4-1 ASTAMGGRRATEAF
TRBJ1-2 14 NA TRBD1 TRBV18 ASSPGTEGANYGYT
TRBJ2-4 13 NA NA TRBV7-2 ASSLARGSLNIQY
TRBJ2-2 18 once TRBD1 TRBV9 ASSVVLGGAEEANTGELF
TRBJ2-7 16 NA TRBD2 TRBV7-2 ASSAYLAGGLRIGEQY
TRBJ2-5 9 NA NA TRBV6-1 ASSEDVKAY
TRBJ1-5 15 once TRBD1 TRBV2 ASSAGTGPRQAQPQH
TRBJ1-5 13 NA NA TRBV6-2/TRBV6-3 ASSYAEGGGGPQH
TRBJ2-3 13 NA NA TRBV2 ASSDSSASTDTQY